This entry lists 11 T cell receptor beta chains sequenced from one sample in a study of blood T cell repertoires in COVID-19 (dated by TCRdb to between 2020 and 2021). Receptor libraries were prepared by the immunoSEQ multiplex PCR assay. TCRdb obtained this table from immuneACCESS and retained in-frame rearrangements with V and J assigned. These tables miss some clones; where compared with another copy, unresolved V genes account for less than half of the shortfall, and the remainder is unexplained. Here the sample has about 200,000 clones; around 83% occur a single time. In total, the top ten clones hold 8.2% of the sample. Sequenced input: peripheral blood. All receptors come from a woman aged 45-65 years with acute or convalescent COVID-19.

The V gene is TRBV11-2, the J gene TRBJ2-5; 11 bases agree with TRBD2. Trimming took 0 bases from V and 4 from J; bases not matched to a gene: 10. The CDR3 extends over 18 amino acids. Germline V gene lookup returns CDR1 SGHAT and CDR2 FQNNGV. CDR3 DNA: TGTGCCAGCAGCTTAGACTACATACTAGCGGGAGTCAGAGAGACCCAGTACTTC. Encoded protein: CASSLDYILAGVRETQYF.

The chain joins TRBV5-1 to TRBJ2-7; 12 positions agree with TRBD2. The CDR3 is 18 amino acids. V lost 4 bases to trimming and J lost 3 bases; unmatched junction nucleotides: 14. Germline-derived CDR1 and CDR2 are SGHRS and YFSETQ. The CDR3 region is CASSRDRTSGNPLYEQYF. The CDR3 DNA reads TGCGCCAGCAGCAGGGATAGGACTAGCGGGAATCCCCTCTACGAGCAGTACTTC.

A single count supports this clone. The chain combines TRBV27 with TRBJ2-7; 13 bases fit TRBD2. The CDR3 totals 14 residues. Unmatched junction bases numbered 5, after V lost 4 bases and J lost 8 bases. CDR1 and CDR2 (germline): MNHEY, SMNVEV (reference sequence). The CDR3 nucleotides are TGTGCCAGCAGTTCAAGGACTAGCGGGAGACAGCAGTACTTC. Translating it yields CASSSRTSGRQQYF.

The rearrangement joins TRBV28 to TRBJ2-7; 8 bases are a match to TRBD2. Trimming took 6 bases from V and 4 from J; bases not matched to a gene: 8. Looked up from germline, CDR1 is MDHEN and CDR2 is SYDVKM. This CDR3 contains 14 residues. Written as DNA, the CDR3 is TGTGCCAGCAGGGCCCTTAGCGGGAAGTACGAGCAGTACTTC. Its translation is CASRALSGKYEQYF.

V usage is TRBV27 and J usage is TRBJ2-6, with TRBD1 as a possible D gene (6 bases). The V and J ends lost 5 bases and 0 bases respectively, with 11 bases between them. The CDR3 length is 16 residues. Germline-derived CDR1 and CDR2 are MNHEY and SMNVEV (reference sequence). The CDR3 loop is CASSPGQTSGANVLTF. CDR3 bases: TGTGCCAGCAGTCCGGGACAAACCTCTGGGGCCAACGTCCTGACTTTC. The complete variable domain, with remaining parts taken from reference TRBV27 and TRBJ2-6, reads EAQVTQNPRYLITVTGKKLTVTCSQNMNHEYMSWYRQDPGLGLRQIYYSMNVEVTDKGDVPEGYKVSRKEKRNFPLILESPSPNQTSLYFCASSPGQTSGANVLTFGAGSRLTVL.

The gene calls are TRBV5-6 and TRBJ1-6; the match to TRBD1 covers 7 bases. Trimming at V came to 2 bases and at J to 7 bases, leaving 6 bases not matched to a gene. CDR1 and CDR2 from the germline V gene are SGHDT and YYEEEE. The CDR3 runs to 15 residues. DNA of the CDR3: TGTGCCAGCAGCTTAGACAGGGCCCGGAATTCACCCCTCCACTTT. This sequence encodes CASSLDRARNSPLHF.

This chain connects TRBV25-1 to TRBJ2-3, with TRBD1 matching over 7 bases. Trimming took 7 bases from V and 8 from J; bases not matched to a gene: 9. Germline assignment: CDR1 MGHDK and CDR2 SYGVNS. The CDR3 has 13 amino acids. DNA for the CDR3: TGTGCCAGCACCCAAACAGGGGCTGGTACGCAGTATTTT. This sequence encodes CASTQTGAGTQYF.

The rearrangement uses TRBV28 and TRBJ1-1; no clear D. Germline loops: CDR1 MDHEN, CDR2 SYDVKM. V lost 2 bases, J lost 6 bases, and 13 bases lay in between. The CDR3 contains 14 residues. CDR3 nucleotide sequence: TGTGCCAGCAGTTTACCAAGAGGGTTTCCTGAAGCTTTCTTT. It is translated as CASSLPRGFPEAFF.

The chain links TRBV30 to TRBJ1-2; 7 positions agree with TRBD1. The CDR3 has 15 amino acids. The V and J ends lost 4 bases and 3 bases, in that order; junction bases with no gene match: 11. Looked up from germline, CDR1 is GTSNPN and CDR2 is SVGIG (reference sequence). The CDR3 loop reads CAWTPADRPYYGYTF. CDR3 sequence (DNA): TGTGCCTGGACACCCGCGGACAGGCCCTACTATGGCTACACCTTC. Full variable domain (rest looked up from reference TRBV30 and TRBJ1-2): SQTIHQWPATLVQPVGSPLSLECTVEGTSNPNLYWYRQAAGRGLQLLFYSVGIGQISSEVPQNLSASRPQDRQFILSSKKLLLSDSGFYLCAWTPADRPYYGYTFGSGTRLTVV.

This rearrangement joins TRBV2 to TRBJ1-1, with D maybe TRBD1 (6 bases). The CDR3 consists of 14 residues. V dropped 6 bases and J dropped 5 bases, with 16 bases sitting between them. The germline V gene encodes CDR1 SNHLY and CDR2 FYNNEI. The chain's CDR3 is CASSWGTGQTEAFF. CDR3 nucleotide sequence: TGTGCCAGCAGCTGGGGAACAGGGCAAACTGAAGCTTTCTTT. The full variable domain, completed using reference TRBV2 and TRBJ1-1, is EPEVTQTPSHQVTQMGQEVILRCVPISNHLYFYWYRQILGQKVEFLVSFYNNEISEKSEIFDDQFSVERPDGSNFTLKIRSTKLEDSAMYFCASSWGTGQTEAFFGQGTRLTVV.

V is TRBV10-3 and J is TRBJ1-1, with 8 bases lining up with TRBD1. Germline CDR1 is ENHRY and CDR2 is SYGVKD. The CDR3 sequence is 15 residues long. Losses at the gene ends were 5 bases for V and 12 bases for J; bases not matched to a gene: 17. DNA for the CDR3: TGTGCCATCAGTCCCGGGACAGGCGGGCCCTTAGTCCCTTTCTTT. Translation gives CAISPGTGGPLVPFF.